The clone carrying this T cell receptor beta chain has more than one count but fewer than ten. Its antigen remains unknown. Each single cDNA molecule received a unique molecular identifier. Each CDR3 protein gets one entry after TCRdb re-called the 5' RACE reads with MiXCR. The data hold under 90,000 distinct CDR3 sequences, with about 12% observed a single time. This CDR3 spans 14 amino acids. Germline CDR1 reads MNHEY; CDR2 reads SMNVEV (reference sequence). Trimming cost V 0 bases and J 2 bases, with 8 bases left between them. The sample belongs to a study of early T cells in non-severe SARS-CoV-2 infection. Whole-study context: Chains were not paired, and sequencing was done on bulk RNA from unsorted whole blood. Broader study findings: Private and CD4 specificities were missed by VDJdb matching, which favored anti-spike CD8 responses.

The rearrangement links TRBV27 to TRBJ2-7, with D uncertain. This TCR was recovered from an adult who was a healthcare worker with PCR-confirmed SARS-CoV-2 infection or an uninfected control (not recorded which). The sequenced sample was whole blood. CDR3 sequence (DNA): TGTGCCAGCAGTTTATCGTCCACTGCCTACGAGCAGTACTTC. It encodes CASSLSSTAYEQYF.